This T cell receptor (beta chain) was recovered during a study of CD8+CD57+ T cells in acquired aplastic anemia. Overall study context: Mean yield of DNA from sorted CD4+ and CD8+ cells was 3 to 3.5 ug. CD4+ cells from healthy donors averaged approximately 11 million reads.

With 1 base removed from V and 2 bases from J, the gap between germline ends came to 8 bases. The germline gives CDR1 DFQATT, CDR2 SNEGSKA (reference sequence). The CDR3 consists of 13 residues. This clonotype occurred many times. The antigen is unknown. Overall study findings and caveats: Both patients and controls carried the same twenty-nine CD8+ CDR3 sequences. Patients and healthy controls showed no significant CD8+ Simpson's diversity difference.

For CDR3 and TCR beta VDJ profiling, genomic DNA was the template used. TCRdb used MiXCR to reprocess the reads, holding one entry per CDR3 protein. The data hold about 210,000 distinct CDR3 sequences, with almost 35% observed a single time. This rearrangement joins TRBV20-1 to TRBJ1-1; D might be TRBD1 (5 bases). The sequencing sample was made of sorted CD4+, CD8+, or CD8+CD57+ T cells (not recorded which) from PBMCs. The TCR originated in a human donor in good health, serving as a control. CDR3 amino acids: CSARVRGNTEAFF. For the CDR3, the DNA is TGCAGTGCTAGAGTGAGGGGAAACACTGAAGCTTTCTTT.